The clone carrying this T cell receptor (beta chain) was recorded only once. The data were obtained in a study of shared clonotypes between healthy human individuals. The germline V gene encodes CDR1 SGHDT and CDR2 YYEEEE. The CDR3 covers 16 residues. V shed 2 bases, J shed 4 bases, and the junction held 7 bases outside the gene matches. Sequencing used immunoSEQ multiplex PCR; TCRdb keeps in-frame clones, though not all of them. The table records 2 million to 3 million clones, over 85% of them present only once. This TCR was recovered from a man between 18 and 29 years old in good health. Some clones in this sample may be carry-over from other donors' samples. The material sequenced was naive CD4+ T cells from PBMCs. The subset: CD45RA+ positively selected. J is TRBJ1-5 and V is TRBV5-6; 9 bases line up with TRBD1. CDR3: CASSFGTGIANQPQHF. CDR3 bases: TGTGCCAGCAGCTTCGGGACAGGGATTGCAAATCAGCCCCAGCATTTT. Looking up the rest from reference TRBV5-6 and TRBJ1-5 gives the full variable domain: DAGVTQSPTHLIKTRGQQVTLRCSPKSGHDTVSWYQQALGQGPQFIFQYYEEEERQRGNFPDRFSGHQFPNYSSELNVNALLLGDSALYLCASSFGTGIANQPQHFGDGTRLSIL.